This paragraph reports one T cell receptor beta chain. The clone's antigen remains unknown. A much larger clone lies a single base off, so this may be a read error. TCR CDR3 regions were amplified from genomic DNA by multiplex PCR using the deep immunoSEQ assay. Genomic DNA extracted from each cell subset was distributed evenly over all wells of several immunoSEQ 96-well plates, and each plate served as one replicate. Each replicate PCR for sorted subsets received around 200 ng genomic DNA, equal to some 32,000 T cell genomes. The purified libraries were quantified using a Qubit 3.0 fluorometer, sized with a Bioanalyzer 2100, and then quantified again using the KAPA Library Quantification kit. Every immunoSEQ 96-well plate was sequenced on a dedicated single-read 150-cycle Illumina NextSeq 550 flow cell. On the study's bioinformatics: Because only junctional sequences without quality scores were contained in the immunoSEQ output, filtering matching that applied to full-length reads could not be performed. To assign V/J genes and CDR3, sequences were annotated against IMGT germline references using PyIR, a Python wrapper for IgBLAST v1.9. Reads with weak V/J assignments (E-value above 1e-6), missing CDR3, stop codons, out-of-frame junctions, or ambiguous translated residues were removed. V3J clonotypes were defined as sequences sharing the same inferred V gene, J gene, and CDR3 amino acid sequence. To compute the percentage overlap between repertoires, the number of shared unique clonotypes was divided by the size of the smaller repertoire. RTK rarefaction, the Chao1 estimator, and Recon v2.1 estimates of unobserved clonotypes were used to assess repertoire richness. Generation probabilities were computed with OLGA for all TCRbeta clonotypes obtained by the gDNA method from several donors. TCRdb's version of the immuneACCESS table is confined to in-frame rearrangements and falls short of the full clone set. An unresolved V gene accounts for under half of the shortfall where checked; the remainder is of unknown origin. D and trimming come from the DNA, and the V and J calls and clone size come from that table. The sample contains 90,000 to 130,000 clones, roughly two thirds of them found a single time. The top ten clonotypes cover approximately 23% of the sample.

The CDR3 contains 15 residues, cysteine and phenylalanine counted. Only the CDR3 portion is preserved as DNA: 45 bases, with reading frame beginning at the first base. The V and J ends are trimmed by 1 base and 4 bases, leaving 14 bases between them. The germline V gene (reference sequence) sets CDR1 to LNHNV and CDR2 to YYDKDF. The donors were healthy, HIV-negative adults who had no recently reported acute infections or vaccinations. Only Caucasian adults living in Nashville, Tennessee, USA were represented among the donors. The CD8 memory samples were a combination of magnetically selected CD45RO+ cells and CCR7-negative CD45RA+ effector memory (TemRA) cells. Blood was obtained by leukapheresis, after which PBMCs were separated by Ficoll-Histopaque density gradient centrifugation and cryopreserved in liquid nitrogen vapor phase. Purity and quantity of every magnetically sorted T cell population were checked by analytical flow cytometry. Each sorted fraction had its genomic DNA isolated and then quantified by UV absorbance on a Nanodrop 2000c.

This record comes from a study of shared clonotypes between healthy human individuals (dated by TCRdb to the early 2020s). About the study as a whole: The cohort comprised a couple of women and three men aged 18 to 49 years. Per donor, three plates each were used for CD4 naive and CD4 memory, two for CD8 naive, and one for CD8 memory. The study deeply sequenced blood TCR repertoires of roughly five healthy adults to estimate repertoire size and the extent of clonotype sharing between individuals. Leukapheresis yielded between about 0.94 and 9 billion PBMCs per donor. To increase sequencing depth and limit assay-specific biases, different laboratories used diverse techniques to prepare libraries and sequence TCR repertoires. Study-level results and caveats: Rarefaction of sorted-subset datasets indicated incomplete sequencing despite the large sequencing depth. Higher generation probabilities were observed for clonotypes shared by all four sorted-subset donors than for non-shared clonotypes. Based on pairwise subsampling, the degree of clonotype sharing among donors was expected to be affected by sequencing depth. Across a few donors, approximately 4.6% of naive CD4, around 3.3% of naive CD8, around 2.1% of memory CD4, and approximately 0.4% of memory CD8 clonotypes were shared. Because the study included a small number of donors, the genetic and exposure-history diversity represented was limited. Naive subsets generally had larger estimated clonotype richness than memory subsets did. Sampling was restricted to blood, and TCR repertoires in tissue are likely to differ from TCR repertoires in blood.

The chain uses TRBV15 and TRBJ2-7; the D gene may be TRBD1 or TRBD2, since each aligns over 7 bases. The sequenced sample was memory CD8+ T cells sorted from blood. In light of the paper, this sample's cell subset or site label describes: CD45RO+ cells pooled with CCR7-negative TemRA cells. This receptor was identified in a young woman in good health. The CDR3 loop reads CATSRVGRGLYEQYF. In nucleotide form, the sequence is TGTGCCACCAGCAGAGTGGGGAGGGGGCTTTACGAGCAGTACTTC.